This entry is about one TCR beta chain. Antigen unknown. The entry originates in a study of cytomegalovirus exposure and HLA in healthy donors. Whole-study findings and limits: Prediction of most subjects' HLA-A and HLA-B alleles by TCR beta sequences was reportedly accurate. In an earlier analysis, most TCR beta V segments were productive about 87% or about 30% of the time. A later analysis reportedly found fewer N-insertions in an Asian-associated ancestry cluster than the roughly 680-donor mean.

Use of 60 Vbeta and 13 Jbeta primers characterized the PCR. Some clones are missing from TCRdb's copy, which holds only in-frame ones; the method was immunoSEQ multiplex PCR. The table shows approximately 40,000 clones, with 66% occurring only once. Donors showed nominal health when sampled, although they likely had unrecorded immune exposures. The CDR3 sequence is 12 residues long. Germline loops: CDR1 SQVTM, CDR2 ANQGSEA. V dropped 6 bases and J dropped 6; count of bases not matched to a gene: 5. The V gene is TRBV29-1, the J gene TRBJ1-2, with 9 bases aligning to TRBD1. Sample: PBMCs. This sequence originates from a man between 45 and 60 years old in good health and CMV-seropositive. The CDR3 loop is CSVPGTGNGYTF. DNA of the CDR3: TGCAGCGTCCCCGGGACAGGGAATGGCTACACCTTC.